One sample yielded the 3 T cell receptor beta chains listed below, sequenced in a study of monozygotic twins with inflammatory bowel disease. Reanalyzing the 5' RACE reads, TCRdb keeps one entry per CDR3 protein, without DNA. Its table lists around 230,000 distinct CDR3 sequences. Sequenced sample: blood. The source of these receptors is a human donor with ulcerative colitis or Crohn's disease, or a healthy co-twin of an affected twin (not recorded which).

The chain couples TRBV7-8 to TRBJ2-5; the TCRdb D gene call, TRBD1, has no DNA to confirm it. Germline-derived CDR1 and CDR2 are SGHVS and FQNEAQ. CDR3 length: 14 amino acids. The CDR3: CASSIRQGQETQYF.

This chain connects TRBV6-5 to TRBJ1-2; TCRdb picks TRBD1, but there is no DNA to check that call. Germline V CDR1 and CDR2: MNHEY, SVGAGI. This CDR3 has 11 residues. CDR3 sequence: CASTQGGGYTF.

J is TRBJ1-2 and V is TRBV6-1; TCRdb outputs TRBD1, but without DNA this stays unchecked. Germline V lookup: CDR1 MNHNS, CDR2 SASEGT. The CDR3 extends over 14 amino acids. This chain's CDR3 is CASSPGTGNYGYTF.